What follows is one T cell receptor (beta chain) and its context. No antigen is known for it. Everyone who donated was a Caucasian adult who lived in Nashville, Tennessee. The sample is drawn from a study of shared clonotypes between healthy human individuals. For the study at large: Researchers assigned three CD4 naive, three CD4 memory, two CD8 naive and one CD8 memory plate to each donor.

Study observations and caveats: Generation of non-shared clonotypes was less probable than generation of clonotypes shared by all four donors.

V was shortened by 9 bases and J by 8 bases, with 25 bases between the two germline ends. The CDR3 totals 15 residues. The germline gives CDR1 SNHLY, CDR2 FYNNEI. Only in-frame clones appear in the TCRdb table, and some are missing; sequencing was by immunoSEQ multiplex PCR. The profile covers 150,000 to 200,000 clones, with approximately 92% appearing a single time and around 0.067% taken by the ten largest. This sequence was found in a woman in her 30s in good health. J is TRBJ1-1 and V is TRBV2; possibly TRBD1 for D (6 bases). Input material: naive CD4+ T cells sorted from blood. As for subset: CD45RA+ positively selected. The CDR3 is CAREGGTGVELEAFF. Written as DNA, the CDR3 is TGTGCCAGGGAAGGGGGGACCGGCGTGGAATTAGAAGCTTTCTTT.